The rows below give T cell receptor beta chains drawn from one sample of a study of PD-1 blockade in classical Hodgkin lymphoma. The assay was immunoSEQ multiplex PCR, and TCRdb's table has in-frame clones only and misses some. This table has 20,000 to 30,000 clones, 65% to 90% appearing once. The sample was peripheral blood mononuclear cells (PBMCs), taken at baseline. Receptors originate from a human donor with classical Hodgkin lymphoma. The CDR3 runs from the conserved cysteine through the conserved F or W. Fields, in order: clone size, J gene, D gene, V gene, CDR3 DNA, CDR3 protein. D genes are given only for firm matches. Size tells how often a clone was seen (once, few, many) or the class of an expanded clone, and some rows leave it out.

clone size: .
J gene: TRBJ1-2
D gene: .
V gene: TRBV5-1
CDR3 DNA: TGCGCCAGCAGCTTGGATACAGGGAACTATGGCTACACCTTC
CDR3 protein: CASSLDTGNYGYTF

clone size: .
J gene: TRBJ1-2
D gene: .
V gene: TRBV7-9
CDR3 DNA: TGTGCCAGCAGCTTAGGTCGGATGAGTGGCTACACCTTC
CDR3 protein: CASSLGRMSGYTF

clone size: .
J gene: TRBJ1-2
D gene: TRBD1
V gene: TRBV5-1
CDR3 DNA: TGCGCCAGCAGCTTGGGGACAGGGGCCCCGAACTATGGCTACACCTTC
CDR3 protein: CASSLGTGAPNYGYTF

clone size: .
J gene: TRBJ1-1
D gene: .
V gene: TRBV5-4
CDR3 DNA: TGTGCCAGCAGCTTGGGGCTCCAGGCGGGCACTGAAGCTTTCTTT
CDR3 protein: CASSLGLQAGTEAFF

clone size: few
J gene: TRBJ1-2
D gene: .
V gene: TRBV5-5
CDR3 DNA: TGTGCCAGCACCATGGACGGCGCTAACTATGGCTACACCTTC
CDR3 protein: CASTMDGANYGYTF

clone size: .
J gene: TRBJ1-5
D gene: TRBD1
V gene: TRBV6-5
CDR3 DNA: TGTGCCAGCAGTACGGGACAGGGCACGGGGCAGCCCCAGCATTTT
CDR3 protein: CASSTGQGTGQPQHF

clone size: .
J gene: TRBJ1-2
D gene: .
V gene: TRBV18
CDR3 DNA: TGTGCCAGCTCACCCCAGGGGACCGCCGACTATGGCTACACCTTC
CDR3 protein: CASSPQGTADYGYTF

clone size: .
J gene: TRBJ2-1
D gene: .
V gene: TRBV28
CDR3 DNA: TGTGCCAGCAATCTCGCAGGGGACCTTTCCTACAATGAGCAGTTCTTC
CDR3 protein: CASNLAGDLSYNEQFF

clone size: .
J gene: TRBJ2-1
D gene: .
V gene: TRBV5-1
CDR3 DNA: TGCGCCAGCAGCTTGGATGCTAGCAATGAGCAGTTCTTC
CDR3 protein: CASSLDASNEQFF

clone size: .
J gene: TRBJ2-1
D gene: .
V gene: TRBV5-1
CDR3 DNA: TGCGCCAGCAGCTTGGGCCCCCCCCACAATGAGCAGTTCTTC
CDR3 protein: CASSLGPPHNEQFF

clone size: .
J gene: TRBJ1-1
D gene: .
V gene: TRBV27
CDR3 DNA: TGTGCCAGCAGTTTAGGCAGGGGGAACACTGAAGCTTTCTTT
CDR3 protein: CASSLGRGNTEAFF

clone size: .
J gene: TRBJ2-7
D gene: .
V gene: TRBV2
CDR3 DNA: TGTGCCAGCAGGAGGGAAGCCTACGAGCAGTACTTC
CDR3 protein: CASRREAYEQYF

clone size: .
J gene: TRBJ2-1
D gene: .
V gene: TRBV5-4
CDR3 DNA: TGTGCCAGCAGCTTGGACGGGTACAATGAGCAGTTCTTC
CDR3 protein: CASSLDGYNEQFF

clone size: .
J gene: TRBJ1-4
D gene: TRBD1
V gene: TRBV5-1
CDR3 DNA: TGCGCCAGCAGCCAAACCGGGACAGGAGGGGAAAAACTGTTTTTT
CDR3 protein: CASSQTGTGGEKLFF

clone size: .
J gene: TRBJ2-7
D gene: TRBD1
V gene: TRBV6-1
CDR3 DNA: TGTGCCAGCAGTGTGGGGACAGCTAACTACGAGCAGTACTTC
CDR3 protein: CASSVGTANYEQYF

clone size: .
J gene: TRBJ1-4
D gene: .
V gene: TRBV18
CDR3 DNA: TGTGCCAGCTCACCAACGTCGCCAGAAAAACTGTTTTTT
CDR3 protein: CASSPTSPEKLFF

clone size: .
J gene: TRBJ2-1
D gene: TRBD1
V gene: TRBV5-1
CDR3 DNA: TGCGCCAGCAGCTCGCACTTGACAGGGTTAACCAATGAGCAGTTCTTC
CDR3 protein: CASSSHLTGLTNEQFF

clone size: .
J gene: TRBJ1-1
D gene: .
V gene: TRBV5-5
CDR3 DNA: TGTGCCAGCAGCTTGGATAGGGCCCCGAACACTGAAGCTTTCTTT
CDR3 protein: CASSLDRAPNTEAFF

clone size: .
J gene: TRBJ2-3
D gene: .
V gene: TRBV7-9
CDR3 DNA: TGTGCCAGCAGCTTATTCCAACAGATCACAGATACGCAGTATTTT
CDR3 protein: CASSLFQQITDTQYF

clone size: few
J gene: TRBJ2-7
D gene: .
V gene: TRBV7-9
CDR3 DNA: TGTGCCAGCAGCCTAGGGGGATCCCCGGGGGAGCAGTACTTC
CDR3 protein: CASSLGGSPGEQYF

clone size: .
J gene: TRBJ1-2
D gene: .
V gene: TRBV4-1
CDR3 DNA: TGCGCCAGCAGCGGGGTGGGGGCGGATGGCTACACCTTC
CDR3 protein: CASSGVGADGYTF

clone size: .
J gene: TRBJ1-1
D gene: .
V gene: TRBV5-5
CDR3 DNA: TGTGCCAGCAGCTTGGACAGCGCGAACACTGAAGCTTTCTTT
CDR3 protein: CASSLDSANTEAFF

clone size: .
J gene: TRBJ2-5
D gene: TRBD1
V gene: TRBV6-1
CDR3 DNA: TGTGCCAGCAGTGAATCTAGGGGGCGCGAGACCCAGTACTTC
CDR3 protein: CASSESRGRETQYF

clone size: once
J gene: TRBJ2-2
D gene: .
V gene: TRBV5-1
CDR3 DNA: TGCGCCAGCAGCCTCGGGCGAACGAACACCGGGGAGCTGTTTTTT
CDR3 protein: CASSLGRTNTGELFF

clone size: .
J gene: TRBJ1-6
D gene: .
V gene: TRBV27
CDR3 DNA: TGTGCCAGCAGTTTATGGTCAGGGGTTAACAATTCACCCCTCCACTTT
CDR3 protein: CASSLWSGVNNSPLHF

clone size: few
J gene: TRBJ1-1
D gene: .
V gene: TRBV7-3
CDR3 DNA: TGTGCCAGCAGCTTAACGCCGGGGGTAGGGACTGAAGCTTTCTTT
CDR3 protein: CASSLTPGVGTEAFF

clone size: .
J gene: TRBJ2-5
D gene: .
V gene: TRBV4-3
CDR3 DNA: TGCGCCAGCAGCCAAGATGTTCTAGAGACCCAGTACTTC
CDR3 protein: CASSQDVLETQYF

clone size: few
J gene: TRBJ1-5
D gene: TRBD1
V gene: TRBV11-2
CDR3 DNA: TGTGCCAGCAGCTTAGATTGGACAGGAGCCCAGCATTTT
CDR3 protein: CASSLDWTGAQHF

clone size: once
J gene: TRBJ2-7
D gene: .
V gene: TRBV27
CDR3 DNA: TGTGCCAGCAGTTTCTCTGCGGGGGCTCGCTCCTACGAGCAGTACTTC
CDR3 protein: CASSFSAGARSYEQYF

clone size: .
J gene: TRBJ2-3
D gene: TRBD2
V gene: TRBV7-3
CDR3 DNA: TGTGCCAGCAGCTTAGGGCTAGCGGCTGCCGGGGCTAGCACAGATACGCAGTATTTT
CDR3 protein: CASSLGLAAAGASTDTQYF

clone size: .
J gene: TRBJ1-1
D gene: .
V gene: TRBV5-1
CDR3 DNA: TGCGCCAGCAGCTTGGTTGGCGGCTTGAACACTGAAGCTTTCTTT
CDR3 protein: CASSLVGGLNTEAFF

clone size: .
J gene: TRBJ1-1
D gene: .
V gene: TRBV6-5
CDR3 DNA: TGTGCCAGCAGTTACTCGAGCGGGGTTGAAGCTTTCTTT
CDR3 protein: CASSYSSGVEAFF

clone size: few
J gene: TRBJ1-5
D gene: .
V gene: TRBV2
CDR3 DNA: TGTGCCAGCAGTCTGCACCGGGACAAAAAAGAAGCTCAGCCCCAGCATTTT
CDR3 protein: CASSLHRDKKEAQPQHF

clone size: few
J gene: TRBJ1-1
D gene: .
V gene: TRBV7-9
CDR3 DNA: TGTGCCAGCAGCTTAGGAGGGGTAGGGAACACTGAAGCTTTCTTT
CDR3 protein: CASSLGGVGNTEAFF

clone size: .
J gene: TRBJ2-2
D gene: .
V gene: TRBV9
CDR3 DNA: TGTGCCAGCAGCGTACTGTTGGGCACCGGGGAGCTGTTTTTT
CDR3 protein: CASSVLLGTGELFF

clone size: .
J gene: TRBJ2-7
D gene: .
V gene: TRBV4-2
CDR3 DNA: TGTGCCAGCAGCCAAGACCAACGAGATTCCTACGAGCAGTACTTC
CDR3 protein: CASSQDQRDSYEQYF

clone size: .
J gene: TRBJ2-7
D gene: TRBD1
V gene: TRBV5-3
CDR3 DNA: TGTGCCAGCAGCAATGGGACAGCCTACGAGCAGTACTTC
CDR3 protein: CASSNGTAYEQYF

clone size: few
J gene: TRBJ1-5
D gene: TRBD1
V gene: TRBV10-2
CDR3 DNA: TGCGCCAGCAGTGACGGGGACAGGGTAGGAAATCAGCCCCAGCATTTT
CDR3 protein: CASSDGDRVGNQPQHF

clone size: few
J gene: TRBJ2-2
D gene: .
V gene: TRBV25-1
CDR3 DNA: TGTGCCAGCAGCCCGACAGTGAACGGCGGGCAGCTGTTTTTT
CDR3 protein: CASSPTVNGGQLFF

clone size: .
J gene: TRBJ2-5
D gene: .
V gene: TRBV7-9
CDR3 DNA: TGTGCCAGCAGCCCCAACCCTTTCGTTCCCCGTCCCCAGTACTTC
CDR3 protein: CASSPNPFVPRPQYF

clone size: .
J gene: TRBJ2-1
D gene: TRBD2
V gene: TRBV18
CDR3 DNA: TGTGCCAGCTCACCAATGGGGGGGTCCTTACAGAATGAGCAGTTCTTC
CDR3 protein: CASSPMGGSLQNEQFF

clone size: once
J gene: TRBJ1-1
D gene: TRBD1
V gene: TRBV7-2
CDR3 DNA: TGTGCCAGCAGCCCGACAGGGGGAGGGACTGAAGCTTTCTTT
CDR3 protein: CASSPTGGGTEAFF

clone size: .
J gene: TRBJ2-7
D gene: .
V gene: TRBV15
CDR3 DNA: TGTGCCACCAGCAGAGATCTCGCGGAAGAGAGCTCCTACGAGCAGTACTTC
CDR3 protein: CATSRDLAEESSYEQYF

clone size: .
J gene: TRBJ2-4
D gene: TRBD2
V gene: TRBV7-2
CDR3 DNA: TGTGCCAGCAGAAAGAGGGCTAGCGGGGTTTCCTTGGACATTCAGTACTTC
CDR3 protein: CASRKRASGVSLDIQYF

clone size: .
J gene: TRBJ2-7
D gene: .
V gene: TRBV7-8
CDR3 DNA: TGTGCCAGCAGCCTGCCCGGGACACCCTACGAGCAGTACTTC
CDR3 protein: CASSLPGTPYEQYF

clone size: .
J gene: TRBJ1-2
D gene: TRBD1
V gene: TRBV29-1
CDR3 DNA: TGCAGCGTAGGACAGGGAAGGTATGGCTACACCTTC
CDR3 protein: CSVGQGRYGYTF

clone size: few
J gene: TRBJ2-7
D gene: .
V gene: TRBV5-1
CDR3 DNA: TGCGCCAGCACTTTGGGACAAAACTACGAGCAGTACTTC
CDR3 protein: CASTLGQNYEQYF

clone size: .
J gene: TRBJ2-2
D gene: .
V gene: TRBV7-9
CDR3 DNA: TGTGCCAGCAGCTTAGGAGTCGGGGGCACCGGGGAGCTGTTTTTT
CDR3 protein: CASSLGVGGTGELFF

clone size: .
J gene: TRBJ1-6
D gene: TRBD1
V gene: TRBV7-9
CDR3 DNA: TGTGCCAGCAGTCGCCGGGACAGCTCCTATAATTCACCCCTCCACTTT
CDR3 protein: CASSRRDSSYNSPLHF

clone size: once
J gene: TRBJ1-1
D gene: TRBD1
V gene: TRBV5-1
CDR3 DNA: TGCGCCAGCAGCTTGTTTTCAGGGGGTGGAAACACTGAAGCTTTCTTT
CDR3 protein: CASSLFSGGGNTEAFF

clone size: .
J gene: TRBJ2-5
D gene: .
V gene: TRBV5-1
CDR3 DNA: TGCGCCAGCAGCTTAGGATCACAAGAGACCCAGTACTTC
CDR3 protein: CASSLGSQETQYF

clone size: few
J gene: TRBJ2-1
D gene: TRBD1
V gene: TRBV27
CDR3 DNA: TGTGCCAGCAGTTTACCGGGACAGGGGGCGTATGAGCAGTTCTTC
CDR3 protein: CASSLPGQGAYEQFF

clone size: once
J gene: TRBJ2-3
D gene: .
V gene: TRBV7-2
CDR3 DNA: TGTGCCAGCAGCGCAGGAGACCGAGATACGCAGTATTTT
CDR3 protein: CASSAGDRDTQYF

clone size: .
J gene: TRBJ2-1
D gene: TRBD1
V gene: TRBV7-7
CDR3 DNA: TGTGCGAAGGACAGGAGACGTCTTCGGGGCAATGAGCAGTTCTTC
CDR3 protein: CAKDRRRLRGNEQFF